A selection of T cell receptor beta chains follows, all from one sample in a study of neoadjuvant anti-PD-1 for oral cavity cancer. The data were produced by immunoSEQ multiplex PCR, yet TCRdb's version contains in-frame clones alone and is incomplete. The profile covers fewer than 90,000 clones, with roughly 80% appearing a single time and about 3.4% taken by the ten largest. The sequenced sample was PBMCs, obtained before nivolumab (anti-PD-1) treatment. The source is a person between 35 and 79 years old with oral cavity squamous cell carcinoma. Each CDR3 is given with its conserved first and last residue. D genes are given only for firm matches. Part of the rows lack a size; the others show once, few, many or a class for expanded clones.

abundance | j_gene | v_gene | d_gene | CDR3aa | CDR3nt
- | TRBJ1-5 | TRBV4-1 | TRBD1 | CASSQEGGQGHQPQHF | TGCGCCAGCAGCCAAGAAGGGGGACAGGGGCATCAGCCCCAGCATTTT
- | TRBJ1-1 | TRBV7-2 | - | CASVLGVNTEAFF | TGTGCCAGCGTGTTGGGTGTGAACACTGAAGCTTTCTTT
- | TRBJ2-3 | TRBV5-1 | TRBD2 | CASSVSGASTDTQYF | TGCGCCAGCAGCGTAAGCGGGGCCAGCACAGATACGCAGTATTTT
- | TRBJ2-7 | TRBV27 | TRBD2 | CASSHGRAGGLLAYEQYF | TGTGCCAGCTCCCATGGTAGGGCGGGAGGCCTCCTAGCCTACGAGCAGTACTTC
few | TRBJ2-1 | TRBV5-1 | TRBD2 | CASSLEPSGSYNEQFF | TGCGCCAGCAGCTTGGAGCCTAGCGGGAGCTACAATGAGCAGTTCTTC
- | TRBJ2-1 | TRBV5-4 | TRBD2 | CASSLGTSGRVSYNEQFF | TGTGCCAGCAGCTTGGGGACTAGCGGGAGGGTCTCCTACAATGAGCAGTTCTTC
once | TRBJ2-1 | TRBV2 | - | CASSASPNEQFF | TGTGCCAGCAGTGCCAGCCCCAATGAGCAGTTCTTC
- | TRBJ1-5 | TRBV19 | - | CASSPQTSGAFSQPQHF | TGTGCCAGTAGTCCCCAGACCTCAGGGGCCTTCTCTCAGCCCCAGCATTTT
few | TRBJ2-7 | TRBV28 | TRBD1 | CASSRGQGINHEQYF | TGTGCCAGCAGCCGCGGACAGGGGATTAACCACGAGCAGTACTTC
- | TRBJ2-7 | TRBV6-1 | - | CATSKQDTNYEQYF | TGTGCCACGTCTAAGCAGGACACCAACTACGAGCAGTACTTC
- | TRBJ2-7 | TRBV28 | - | CASTLTNSYEQYF | TGTGCCAGCACCCTGACAAACTCTTACGAGCAGTACTTC
- | TRBJ2-2 | TRBV11-3 | TRBD1 | CASSSDRGPTGELFF | TGTGCCAGCAGCTCGGACAGGGGGCCCACCGGGGAGCTGTTTTTT
- | TRBJ2-7 | TRBV11-2 | TRBD1 | CASSLYSGTDLRGQYF | TGTGCCAGCAGCTTATATTCCGGGACAGATCTACGAGGGCAGTACTTC
- | TRBJ1-5 | TRBV27 | - | CASSLGRNQPQHF | TGTGCCAGCAGTTTAGGGCGGAATCAGCCCCAGCATTTT
- | TRBJ2-2 | TRBV7-3 | - | CASSSTNTGELFF | TGTGCCAGCAGCTCCACGAACACCGGGGAGCTGTTTTTT
- | TRBJ2-5 | TRBV7-9 | - | CASSLVSNQETQYF | TGTGCCAGCAGCTTAGTTTCCAACCAAGAGACCCAGTACTTC
- | TRBJ2-1 | TRBV5-8 | - | CASSLGLGSYNEQFF | TGTGCCAGCAGCTTGGGCCTAGGGAGTTACAATGAGCAGTTCTTC
few | TRBJ2-1 | TRBV19 | TRBD2 | CASSFPLTSGRRGEQFF | TGTGCCAGTAGTTTCCCGCTAACTAGCGGGAGGAGGGGTGAGCAGTTCTTC
- | TRBJ2-1 | TRBV10-3 | - | CAISASEGGGRNEQFF | TGTGCCATCAGCGCCTCTGAGGGGGGCGGGAGAAATGAGCAGTTCTTC
few | TRBJ1-1 | TRBV28 | - | CASFSGMNTEAFF | TGTGCCAGCTTCTCCGGCATGAACACTGAAGCTTTCTTT
- | TRBJ2-7 | TRBV6-1 | - | CASTGRTYEQYF | TGTGCCAGCACCGGCAGAACCTACGAGCAGTACTTC
- | TRBJ1-3 | TRBV6-5 | TRBD1 | CASSYSTGGKPTIYF | TGTGCCAGCAGTTACTCCACAGGGGGCAAACCCACCATATATTTT
- | TRBJ2-1 | TRBV6-5 | TRBD2 | CASSRGSGYNEQFF | TGTGCCAGCAGTCGCGGGAGTGGGTACAATGAGCAGTTCTTC
- | TRBJ1-5 | TRBV6-5 | TRBD1 | CASSPTGMVPQHF | TGTGCCAGCAGCCCGACAGGGATGGTGCCCCAGCATTTT
- | TRBJ1-1 | TRBV7-9 | - | CASSLRGDTEAFF | TGTGCCAGCAGCTTACGCGGTGACACTGAAGCTTTCTTT
- | TRBJ2-5 | TRBV15 | - | CATSRGVELAENRQETQYF | TGTGCCACCAGCAGGGGGGTCGAGTTAGCGGAAAATCGCCAAGAGACCCAGTACTTC
- | TRBJ1-2 | TRBV4-1 | TRBD1 | CASSQDGRTGFTGYTF | TGCGCCAGCAGCCAAGATGGGAGGACAGGGTTTACTGGCTACACCTTC
- | TRBJ2-7 | TRBV19 | - | CASSRDKYYEQYF | TGTGCCAGTAGTCGGGACAAGTACTACGAGCAGTACTTC
- | TRBJ2-7 | TRBV7-9 | TRBD2 | CASSFPRASGGSYEQYF | TGTGCCAGCAGCTTCCCGAGGGCTAGCGGGGGCTCCTACGAGCAGTACTTC
once | TRBJ2-7 | TRBV15 | - | CATSKPRDSYEQYF | TGTGCCACCAGCAAGCCACGGGACTCCTACGAGCAGTACTTC
once | TRBJ2-1 | TRBV18 | TRBD1 | CASSQDRGGYNEQFF | TGTGCCAGCTCCCAGGACAGGGGTGGATACAATGAGCAGTTCTTC
- | TRBJ2-5 | TRBV25-1 | - | CASSDAGGKTPLETQYF | TGTGCCAGCAGTGATGCGGGTGGGAAGACACCTCTAGAGACCCAGTACTTC
- | TRBJ1-1 | TRBV5-6 | - | CASSLLNGKGKDEAFF | TGTGCCAGCAGCTTATTAAACGGAAAGGGTAAGGATGAAGCTTTCTTT